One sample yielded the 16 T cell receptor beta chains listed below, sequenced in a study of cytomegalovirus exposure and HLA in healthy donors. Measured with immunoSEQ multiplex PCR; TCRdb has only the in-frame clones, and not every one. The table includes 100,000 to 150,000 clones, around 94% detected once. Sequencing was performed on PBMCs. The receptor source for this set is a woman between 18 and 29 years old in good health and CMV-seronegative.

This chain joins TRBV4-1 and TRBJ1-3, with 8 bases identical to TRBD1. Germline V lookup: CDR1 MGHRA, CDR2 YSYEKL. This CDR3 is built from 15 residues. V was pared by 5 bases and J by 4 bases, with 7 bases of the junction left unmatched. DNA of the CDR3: TGCGCCAGCAGCGCACGGACAGGGTCCGGAAACACCATATATTTT. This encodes CASSARTGSGNTIYF.

The CDR3 DNA follows: TGCGCCAGCAGAGTCGGACTAGCGAATGACGAGCAGTACTTC. Protein sequence: CASRVGLANDEQYF. The chain couples TRBV5-1 to TRBJ2-7, with 9 bases lining up with TRBD2. This CDR3 region has 14 residues. The J segment lost 5 bases and the V segment lost 5 bases, leaving 8 bases of the junction unmatched. The germline V gene encodes CDR1 SGHRS and CDR2 YFSETQ.

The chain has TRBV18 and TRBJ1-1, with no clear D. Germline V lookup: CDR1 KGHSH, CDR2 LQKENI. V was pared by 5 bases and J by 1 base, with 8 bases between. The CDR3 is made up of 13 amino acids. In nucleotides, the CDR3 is TGTGCCAGCTCAGCCGGAGAGAACACTGAAGCTTTCTTT. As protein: CASSAGENTEAFF.

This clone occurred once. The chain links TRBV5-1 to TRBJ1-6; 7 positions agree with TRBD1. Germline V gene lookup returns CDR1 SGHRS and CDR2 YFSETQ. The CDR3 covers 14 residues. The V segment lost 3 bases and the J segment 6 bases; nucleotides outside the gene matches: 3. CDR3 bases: TGCGCCAGCAGCTCGGGACAGCGTAATTCACCCCTCCACTTT. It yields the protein CASSSGQRNSPLHF.

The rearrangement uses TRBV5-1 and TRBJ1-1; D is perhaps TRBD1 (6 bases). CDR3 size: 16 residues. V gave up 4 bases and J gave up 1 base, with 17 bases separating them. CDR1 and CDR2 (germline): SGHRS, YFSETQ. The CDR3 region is CASSDRQVGRNTEAFF. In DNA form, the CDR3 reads TGCGCCAGCAGCGACCGACAGGTCGGAAGGAACACTGAAGCTTTCTTT.

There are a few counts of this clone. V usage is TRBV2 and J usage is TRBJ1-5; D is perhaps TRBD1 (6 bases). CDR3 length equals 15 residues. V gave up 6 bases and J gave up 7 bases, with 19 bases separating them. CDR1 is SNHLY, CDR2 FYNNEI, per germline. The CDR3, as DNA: TGTGCCAGCAGGGACGGGACACACTTAGGGCAGCCCCAGCATTTT. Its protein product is CASRDGTHLGQPQHF. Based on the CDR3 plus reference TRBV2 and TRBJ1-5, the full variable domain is EPEVTQTPSHQVTQMGQEVILRCVPISNHLYFYWYRQILGQKVEFLVSFYNNEISEKSEIFDDQFSVERPDGSNFTLKIRSTKLEDSAMYFCASRDGTHLGQPQHFGDGTRLSIL.

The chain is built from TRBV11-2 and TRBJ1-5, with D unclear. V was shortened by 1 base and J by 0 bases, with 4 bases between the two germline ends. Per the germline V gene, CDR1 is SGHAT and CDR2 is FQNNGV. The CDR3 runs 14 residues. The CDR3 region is CASSLANSNQPQHF. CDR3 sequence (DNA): TGTGCCAGCAGCTTAGCAAATAGCAATCAGCCCCAGCATTTT.

CDR3 in DNA: TGTGCCAGCAGCCAGGGCCGCGAGCAGTACTTC. It codes for CASSQGREQYF. The chain combines TRBV27 with TRBJ2-7; D is possibly TRBD1 (5 bases). This CDR3 region has 11 residues. With 6 bases removed from V and 6 bases from J, the gap between germline ends came to 9 bases. The germline V gene has CDR1 MNHEY and CDR2 SMNVEV (reference sequence).

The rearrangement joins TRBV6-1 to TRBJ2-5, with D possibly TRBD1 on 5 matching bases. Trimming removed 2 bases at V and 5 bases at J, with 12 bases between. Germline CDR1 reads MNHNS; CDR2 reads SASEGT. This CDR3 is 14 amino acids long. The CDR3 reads CASSESGAGETQYF. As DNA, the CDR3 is TGTGCCAGCAGTGAAAGTGGCGCAGGGGAGACCCAGTACTTC.

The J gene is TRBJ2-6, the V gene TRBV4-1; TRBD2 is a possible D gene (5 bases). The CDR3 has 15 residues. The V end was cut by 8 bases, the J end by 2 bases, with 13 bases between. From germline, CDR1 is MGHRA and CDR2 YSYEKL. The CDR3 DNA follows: TGCGCCAGCGAGGAGCGAGGGACTGGGGCCAACGTCCTGACTTTC. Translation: CASEERGTGANVLTF.

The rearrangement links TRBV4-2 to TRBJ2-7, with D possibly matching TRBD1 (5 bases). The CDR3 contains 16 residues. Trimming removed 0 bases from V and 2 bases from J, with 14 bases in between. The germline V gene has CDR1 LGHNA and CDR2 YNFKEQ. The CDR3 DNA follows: TGTGCCAGCAGCCAAGATTTAAAAGGGGATACCTACGAGCAGTACTTC. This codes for CASSQDLKGDTYEQYF.

The CDR3 DNA reads TGCGCCAGCAGCAGTAGGACAGGCTCTGGAAACACCATATATTTT. This codes for CASSSRTGSGNTIYF. The V and J genes are TRBV5-1 and TRBJ1-3, with 7 bases lining up with TRBD1. The V and J ends lost 4 bases and 0 bases, in that order; junction bases with no gene match: 4. The germline CDR1 and CDR2 sequences are SGHRS and YFSETQ. The CDR3 sequence is 15 residues long.

CDR3 protein: CASMGRMDYGYTF. The CDR3 DNA sequence: TGTGCCAGCATGGGGCGTATGGATTATGGCTACACCTTC. V is TRBV9 and J is TRBJ1-2, with a possible D match to TRBD1 (5 bases). CDR1 and CDR2 from the germline V gene are SGDLS and YYNGEE. Between the trimmed V and J ends, which lost 6 bases and 5 bases, there was a span of 14 bases. The CDR3 length is 13 residues.

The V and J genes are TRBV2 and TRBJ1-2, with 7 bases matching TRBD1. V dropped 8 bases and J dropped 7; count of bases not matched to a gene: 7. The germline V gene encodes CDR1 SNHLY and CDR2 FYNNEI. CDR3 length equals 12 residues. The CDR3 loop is CASVLGQVGYTF. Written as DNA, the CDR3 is TGTGCCAGCGTGCTCGGACAGGTTGGCTACACCTTC.

Here the CDR3 reads CASSLALGGSLNIQYF. The CDR3 region has the DNA TGTGCCAGCAGCTTAGCGCTGGGCGGGAGTTTAAACATTCAGTACTTC. This chain joins TRBV7-2 and TRBJ2-4, with 7 bases fitting TRBD2. The CDR3 sequence is 16 residues long. The germline CDR1 and CDR2 sequences are SGHTA and FQGNSA. With 0 bases clipped from V and 6 bases from J, the junction kept 8 bases outside the gene matches.

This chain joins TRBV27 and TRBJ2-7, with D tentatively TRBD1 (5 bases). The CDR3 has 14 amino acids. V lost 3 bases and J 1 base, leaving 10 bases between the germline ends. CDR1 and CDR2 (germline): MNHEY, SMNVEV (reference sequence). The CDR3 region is CASSFLGASYEQYF. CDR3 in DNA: TGTGCCAGCAGTTTTTTAGGGGCTTCCTACGAGCAGTACTTC.